This paragraph reports one T cell receptor beta chain. TCRdb reanalysed the RT-PCR reads using MiXCR and keeps one entry per CDR3 protein. The sample yields 800,000 to 1,000,000 distinct CDR3 sequences, approximately 18% seen once. The CDR3 contains 15 residues. CDR1 and CDR2 from the germline V gene are SGHDT and YYEEEE. Trimming left V 4 bases short and J 3 bases short, with 14 bases between. This sample is drawn from a study of patients and donors after allogeneic stem cell transplantation. This TCR was sampled from a human donor who was either an allogeneic HSCT recipient or a stem cell or donor lymphocyte infusion donor (not recorded which). It is not recorded whose cells these are; they may come from a transplant donor. J is TRBJ2-4 and V is TRBV5-6; TRBD1 is a possible D gene (6 bases). Sequencing was performed on blood, either unsorted or a sorted T cell fraction (not recorded which). CDR3 coding DNA: TGTGCCAGCAGCCCACAGGGTTTAGGCAAAAACATTCAGTACTTC. Its translation: CASSPQGLGKNIQYF.